This T cell receptor beta chain was retrieved from a study of T cells in Graves' hyperthyroidism and ophthalmopathy (dated by TCRdb to about 2019). For the study in its entirety: Peripheral blood was collected at initial diagnosis, before any treatment. A discovery cohort of around 98 patients, about 43 with Graves' ophthalmopathy and approximately 57 with stable Graves' hyperthyroidism, was used to find distinguishing TCR V-J signatures. Prospective prediction of ophthalmopathy was tested in an independent validation cohort of 18 to 20 hyperthyroidism patients and 15 to 17 patients who later progressed to ophthalmopathy. The roughly 90 discovery patients were divided at random into training and test sets in a 7:3 ratio. Thyroid tissue and blood T-cell repertoires from about 6 Graves' hyperthyroidism patients were also compared in the study. After sampling, hyperthyroidism patients received methimazole starting at 30 mg daily, and ophthalmopathy patients received high-dose intravenous methylprednisolone. TCR Vbeta CDR3 sequencing of roughly 140 peripheral blood samples (43 ophthalmopathy, 75 hyperthyroidism and approximately 17 progressor patients) is reported in the paper. General study outcomes and caveats: Sample size was not statistically predetermined, and investigators were not blinded to group allocation. Blood samples also contained most of the expanded thyroid clonotypes (frequency above 0.001), which suggests that blood repertoires may reflect thyroid immune responses. A model built on a 13 V-J signature distinguished ophthalmopathy from stable hyperthyroidism, reaching about 88% sensitivity and under 84% specificity in cross-validation and 80%/75% in testing. During validation, the model predicted progression to ophthalmopathy a median of about 6.5 months ahead of onset, with almost 71% sensitivity and about 72% specificity.

The TCR beta CDR3 regions were amplified from the RNA transcripts. For the first round of RT-PCR on the TCR CDR3, the HTBI primer set was used together with the Qiagen OneStep RT-PCR kit. Libraries were constructed in a second round of multiplex PCR, after which size selection and purification were performed. Libraries were sequenced paired-end with 100 bp reads on an Illumina HiSeq2000. The study's own analysis went as follows. SOAPnuke was used to process the raw data, throwing out any read that contained adapters or uncalled bases, had a mean Phred below 15, or lacked an exact constant-primer or identifier match. High-quality paired reads were merged with COPE v1.2.5, and unique nucleotide sequences were defined as clonotypes. MiTCR v1.1 was used to align the clonotypes against IMGT TRBV, TRBD and TRBJ reference segments. Analysis was restricted to V-J combinations with a frequency above 0.0001, which covered about 99% of repertoires. The TCS score was defined as the ratio of F50 (clonal expansion) to E x V (chaos), calculated using BLOSUM62-based TCRdist between CDR3 peptides within each V-J. Welch's t-statistics and random forest reduced around 520 V-J features to 13, which were used in a naive Bayes classifier (R e1071). TCRdb handled the public reads itself, with Q25 trimming in fastp and clone calling in MiXCR, and kept productive beta chains. Duplicate CDR3 protein sequences are folded into a single record with the most common DNA and genes. The V and J calls were not made by the authors but by TCRdb's processing. Here the sample has over 150,000 distinct CDR3 sequences; about 15% occur a single time. The leading ten clones occupy 25% to 35% of the sample.

Stable Graves' hyperthyroidism was defined as no progression to ophthalmopathy during 18 months of follow-up. Hyperthyroidism patients were newly diagnosed, had a disease duration of under 2 months, and were aged 18 to 65 years. Any patient with an uncontrolled infection, another autoimmune disease, pregnancy or lactation was excluded. Diagnoses were based on clinical symptoms, serum thyroxine and TRAb, thyroid ultrasound and orbital computed tomography. PBMCs were isolated from about 9.1 ml of fresh peripheral blood by Ficoll-Paque density gradient centrifugation. Total RNA was extracted with Trizol reagent, and quality was checked on an Agilent 2100 Bioanalyzer. This clonotype was found many times. The antigen it binds to is not known. Qualities for individual bases were not recorded, and no much larger clone is one base off. The trim is 0 bases for V and 5 bases for J, with a gap of 5 bases between the germline ends. As encoded in the germline V gene (reference sequence), CDR1 is LNHNV while CDR2 is YYDKDF. The CDR3 covers 12 residues, taking in both the cysteine and the phenylalanine. Kept here is only the CDR3 DNA, which spans 36 bases and is read in frame from base 1.

This sequence originates from a woman in her 50s with Graves' hyperthyroidism. Sequenced: blood. Recombination linked TRBV15 to TRBJ2-7, with no reliable assignment of the D segment. The DNA is as follows: TGTGCCACCAGCAGAGAAAACGACGAGCAGTACTTC. Its coded protein is CATSRENDEQYF.